Each of the 21 T cell receptor beta chains below was sequenced from the same sample in a study of blood T cell repertoires in COVID-19. TCRdb's copy holds only in-frame clones and misses some; the assay was immunoSEQ multiplex PCR. Counted here are about 76,000 clones, 82% occurring once; the ten biggest clones make up around a quarter. The sequenced sample consisted of peripheral blood. These receptors originate from a human donor in a cohort sampled during active COVID-19.

The chain combines TRBV5-6 with TRBJ2-7; D is undetermined. The CDR3 has 17 residues. Germline values: CDR1 SGHDT, CDR2 YYEEEE. V lost 4 bases and J lost 1, with 21 bases in between. Here the CDR3 reads CASSVRMVGVFSYEQYF. In nucleotides, the CDR3 is TGTGCCAGCAGCGTGAGGATGGTAGGCGTTTTTTCCTACGAGCAGTACTTC.

The chain couples TRBV10-3 to TRBJ2-5; D is unresolved. V was trimmed by 11 bases and J by 5 bases, leaving 15 bases between them. This CDR3 region has 12 residues. CDR1 ENHRY and CDR2 SYGVKD come from the germline V gene. Here the CDR3 DNA reads TGTGCCCCCTGTCGAGGCCTGGAGACCCAGTACTTC. It encodes CAPCRGLETQYF.

The chain joins TRBV5-1 to TRBJ2-7; TRBD1 aligns across 10 bases. The ends lost 4 bases at V and 7 bases at J; junction bases unmatched: 11. Germline V gives CDR1 SGHRS, CDR2 YFSETQ. This CDR3 has 15 residues. CDR3 sequence: CASSAPTGGPEEQYF. The CDR3 DNA is TGCGCCAGCAGCGCGCCGACAGGGGGCCCCGAAGAGCAGTACTTC. The variable domain in full, completed from reference TRBV5-1 and TRBJ2-7, reads KAGVTQTPRYLIKTRGQQVTLSCSPISGHRSVSWYQQTPGQGLQFLFEYFSETQRNKGNFPGRFSGRQFSNSRSEMNVSTLELGDSALYLCASSAPTGGPEEQYFGPGTRLTVT.

This sequence joins TRBV7-9 and TRBJ2-1; 14 nucleotides line up with TRBD2. There are 15 residues in the CDR3. After removal of 5 bases from V and 11 bases from J, the junction contained 8 bases not matched to a gene. Germline-derived CDR1 and CDR2 are SEHNR and FQNEAQ (reference sequence). The CDR3: CASSPSGLAGGKQFF. The CDR3 DNA is TGTGCCAGCAGCCCCAGCGGACTAGCGGGGGGAAAGCAGTTCTTC.

This chain connects TRBV18 to TRBJ2-3, with D uncertain. Trimming removed 2 bases from V and 1 base from J, with 10 bases in between. Germline V gene data show CDR1 as KGHSH and CDR2 as LQKENI. This CDR3 is built from 15 residues. CDR3 nucleotides: TGTGCCAGCTCACCAGGGCTTGGCGGCACAGATACGCAGTATTTT. This translates into CASSPGLGGTDTQYF.

The chain carries TRBV19 and TRBJ2-3; TRBD2 agrees at 11 bases. This CDR3 region has 18 residues. J gave up 3 bases and V 6 bases, and 14 bases lay outside the gene matches. The V gene's germline CDR1 is LNHDA and CDR2 SQIVND (reference sequence). The CDR3 DNA follows: TGTGCCAGTAGCAGAACCCTGGAACTAGCGGGGGATACAGATACGCAGTATTTT. It yields the protein CASSRTLELAGDTDTQYF.

The V and J genes are TRBV7-6 and TRBJ2-1; a possible D gene is TRBD1 (5 bases). The CDR3 is 18 amino acids. In germline, CDR1 is SGHVS, CDR2 FNYEAQ. Trimming stripped 5 bases from V and 4 bases from J, with 24 bases between. The CDR3 DNA sequence: TGTGCCAGCAGCCCCCCACACAGGATAGAGGCCCTTTACAATGAGCAGTTCTTC. Protein sequence: CASSPPHRIEALYNEQFF.

This clone appeared a few times. The gene calls are TRBV19 and TRBJ1-1, with 7 nucleotides matching TRBD1. Trimming removed 9 bases from V and 4 bases from J; junction bases left unmatched: 14. Germline CDR1 and CDR2: LNHDA and SQIVND (reference sequence). The CDR3 runs to 15 residues. DNA for the CDR3: TGTGCCAGCCGGGGCGGGGTGGGACAGATCACTGAAGCTTTCTTT. Amino acids: CASRGGVGQITEAFF.

The rearrangement links TRBV5-1 to TRBJ2-2; 9 nucleotides match TRBD1. Looked up from germline, CDR1 is SGHRS and CDR2 is YFSETQ. Trimming took 6 bases from V and 6 from J; bases not matched to a gene: 9. The CDR3 length is 15 residues. The CDR3: CASMEWTGAAGELFF. The CDR3 coding sequence is TGCGCCAGCATGGAGTGGACAGGGGCGGCCGGGGAGCTGTTTTTT.

This rearrangement joins TRBV2 to TRBJ2-7; 8 bases fit TRBD1. The CDR3 contains 13 residues. Trimming took 4 bases from V and 5 from J; bases not matched to a gene: 4. Per the germline V gene, CDR1 is SNHLY and CDR2 is FYNNEI. CDR3 sequence (DNA): TGTGCCAGCAGTGCGACAGGGGTCCACGAGCAGTACTTC. Translated: CASSATGVHEQYF.

The chain recombines TRBV3-1 (or the pseudogene TRBV3-2) with TRBJ2-6; TRBD1 is a possible D gene (5 bases). The CDR3 is 14 residues long. V shed 4 bases and J shed 2 bases, with 6 bases lying between them. Germline V gives CDR1 LGHDT, CDR2 YNNKEL (reference sequence). The CDR3 DNA is TGTGCCAGCAGCCTAGGGGCTGGGGCCAACGTCCTGACTTTC. It specifies CASSLGAGANVLTF.

CDR3 residues: CASSSGGLDTGELFF. The CDR3, as DNA: TGTGCCAGCAGCTCGGGGGGGCTGGACACCGGGGAGCTGTTTTTT. The chain has TRBV11-3 and TRBJ2-2; 8 positions agree with TRBD2. This CDR3 is 15 amino acids long. CDR1 is SGHNT and CDR2 is YENEEA in the germline V gene. V shed 4 bases and J 3 bases; nucleotides not matched to a gene: 4.

CDR3 DNA: TGTGCCTTCACGAGGGATAACACCGGGGAGCTGTTTTTT. It codes for CAFTRDNTGELFF. The chain uses TRBV12-3 or TRBV12-4 and TRBJ2-2; possible D gene TRBD2, 5 bases. The CDR3 totals 13 residues. The ends were cut back, 11 bases at V and 2 bases at J, with 12 bases in the middle.

The V gene is TRBV6-1, the J gene TRBJ2-1, with TRBD1 matching 8 bases. Germline V CDR1 and CDR2: MNHNS, SASEGT. The CDR3 covers 15 residues. Germline trimming cut 3 bases from V and 4 bases from J; bases unmatched to any gene: 5. DNA for the CDR3: TGTGCCAGCAGTGATGGACAGGGAATATACAATGAGCAGTTCTTC. Translation gives CASSDGQGIYNEQFF.

This rearrangement joins TRBV7-6 to TRBJ1-1; 7 positions match TRBD1. Trimming at V came to 5 bases and at J to 1 base, leaving 1 base not matched to a gene. In germline, CDR1 is SGHVS, CDR2 FNYEAQ. The CDR3 contains 13 residues. In nucleotides, the CDR3 is TGTGCCAGCAGCGGACAGGAGAACACTGAAGCTTTCTTT. Translating gives CASSGQENTEAFF.

V is TRBV5-4 and J is TRBJ2-7; TRBD2 might be the D (6 bases). CDR1 is SGHNT, CDR2 YYREEE, per germline (reference sequence). The CDR3 spans 15 residues. Trimming stripped 0 bases from V and 0 bases from J, with 10 bases between. The CDR3: CASSLGSGGSYEQYF. The CDR3 region has the DNA TGTGCCAGCAGCTTGGGGTCCGGGGGCTCCTACGAGCAGTACTTC. Using reference TRBV5-4 and TRBJ2-7 for the parts outside the CDR3, the full variable domain is ETGVTQSPTHLIKTRGQQVTLRCSSQSGHNTVSWYQQALGQGPQFIFQYYREEENGRGNFPPRFSGLQFPNYSSELNVNALELDDSALYLCASSLGSGGSYEQYFGPGTRLTVT.

The chain has TRBV5-1 and TRBJ1-1; 9 nucleotides match TRBD1. The CDR3 totals 15 residues. Per germline, CDR1 SGHRS and CDR2 YFSETQ. Trimming cost V 4 bases and J 5 bases; bases outside gene matches: 9. CDR3 residues: CASSVAVTGGTEAFF. For the CDR3, the DNA is TGCGCCAGCAGCGTTGCGGTGACAGGGGGAACTGAAGCTTTCTTT.

This CDR3 is CASTQLAGDLTGELFF. CDR3 DNA sequence: TGTGCCAGCACCCAACTAGCGGGGGATCTGACCGGGGAGCTGTTTTTT. The rearrangement joins TRBV6-6 to TRBJ2-2; the match to TRBD2 covers 11 bases. V gave up 7 bases and J gave up 5 bases; unmatched junction bases: 9. Germline values: CDR1 MNHNY, CDR2 SVGAGI (reference sequence). The CDR3 runs to 16 residues.

This clone was counted a single time. This chain links TRBV29-1 with TRBJ1-2, with TRBD1 identical over 9 bases. J was trimmed by 4 bases and V by 7 bases; bases with no gene match: 4. From germline, CDR1 is SQVTM and CDR2 ANQGSEA. The CDR3 is made up of 12 amino acids. CDR3 residues: CSAGTGSYGYTF. The CDR3 region has the DNA TGCAGCGCCGGGACAGGGTCCTATGGCTACACCTTC.

The rearrangement uses TRBV14 and TRBJ2-5, with D possibly TRBD2 on 6 matching bases. This CDR3 is built from 15 residues. Trimming left V 0 bases short and J 5 bases short, with 13 bases between. The germline V gene has CDR1 SGHDN and CDR2 FVKESK. Written as DNA, the CDR3 is TGTGCCAGCAGCCAAGACTGGCCAGGAGGGGAGACCCAGTACTTC. Protein product: CASSQDWPGGETQYF. Supplemented by reference TRBV14 and TRBJ2-5, the full variable domain reads EAGVTQFPSHSVIEKGQTVTLRCDPISGHDNLYWYRRVMGKEIKFLLHFVKESKQDESGMPNNRFLAERTGGTYSTLKVQPAELEDSGVYFCASSQDWPGGETQYFGPGTRLLVL.

The gene calls are TRBV7-3 and TRBJ2-5; 7 nucleotides agree with TRBD1. This CDR3 comprises 14 residues. V was pared by 5 bases and J by 4 bases, with 7 bases of the junction left unmatched. CDR1 and CDR2 (germline): SGHTA, FQGTGA. The CDR3 region is CASSMGQTPETQYF. CDR3 DNA: TGTGCCAGCAGCATGGGACAGACCCCAGAGACCCAGTACTTC.